This passage covers 18 T cell receptor beta chains from one sample sequenced in a study of T cell responses to AZD1222 COVID-19 vaccine. This table comes from immunoSEQ multiplex PCR, and its TCRdb copy is limited to in-frame clones, with some not included. The table lists 100,000 to 150,000 clones, over 80% of them singletons, with about 1.1% in the top ten. The sample consisted of peripheral blood, taken on day 0 of AZD1222 vaccination. Receptor source: an adult in good health.

The CDR3 DNA reads TGTGCCAGCAGTGAAACAGTGAGCTCCTATAATTCACCCCTCCACTTT. Translating gives CASSETVSSYNSPLHF. The chain is built from TRBV2 and TRBJ1-6, with D uncertain. This CDR3 is 16 amino acids long. V was pared by 2 bases and J by 0 bases, with 8 bases between. Germline V lookup: CDR1 SNHLY, CDR2 FYNNEI.

The chain carries TRBV19 and TRBJ1-2; perhaps TRBD1 as D (6 bases). Germline CDR1 is LNHDA and CDR2 is SQIVND (reference sequence). Trimming shortened V by 2 bases and J by 0 bases, and 16 bases separated the two germline ends. This CDR3 is 17 amino acids long. As DNA, the CDR3 is TGTGCCAGTAGTATAAGGCCGACAGGCGGATCTAACTATGGCTACACCTTC. Protein sequence: CASSIRPTGGSNYGYTF.

V usage is TRBV9 and J usage is TRBJ2-1, with 8 bases lining up with TRBD2. The germline gives CDR1 SGDLS, CDR2 YYNGEE. V shed 0 bases and J 4 bases; nucleotides not matched to a gene: 3. The CDR3 is made up of 15 amino acids. The chain's CDR3 is CASSVASGFYNEQFF. DNA of the CDR3: TGTGCCAGCAGCGTAGCTAGCGGGTTTTACAATGAGCAGTTCTTC.

V is TRBV5-1 and J is TRBJ2-2; 7 nucleotides line up with TRBD1. Germline V gene lookup returns CDR1 SGHRS and CDR2 YFSETQ. V shed 5 bases, J shed 1 base, and the junction held 2 bases outside the gene matches. There are 14 residues in the CDR3. The CDR3 sequence: CASRGTVNTGELFF. The CDR3, as DNA: TGCGCCAGCAGGGGGACAGTGAACACCGGGGAGCTGTTTTTT.

This clone has a single count. This sequence joins TRBV5-1 and TRBJ1-5, with 7 nucleotides matching TRBD1. The CDR3 sequence is 15 residues long. The V gene end was trimmed by 7 bases and the J gene end by 0 bases; junction bases not matched to a gene: 7. CDR1 and CDR2 from the germline V gene are SGHRS and YFSETQ. The CDR3: CASRQGVNSNQPQHF. The CDR3 bases are TGCGCCAGCCGTCAGGGGGTTAATAGCAATCAGCCCCAGCATTTT.

This clone was observed a single time. The chain recombines TRBV4-1 with TRBJ1-4; 9 nucleotides agree with TRBD1. J gave up 5 bases and V 4 bases, and 5 bases lay outside the gene matches. The CDR3 consists of 15 residues. Germline V gives CDR1 MGHRA, CDR2 YSYEKL. CDR3 sequence reads: CASSRYRGPNEKLFF. DNA of the CDR3: TGCGCCAGCAGCCGCTACAGGGGGCCCAATGAAAAACTGTTTTTT.

V gene TRBV30 combines with J gene TRBJ2-1; 11 bases match TRBD2. CDR3 length: 17 residues. CDR1 and CDR2 from the germline V gene are GTSNPN and SVGIG (reference sequence). The ends lost 1 base at V and 7 bases at J; junction bases unmatched: 12. CDR3 nucleotide sequence: TGTGCCTGGAGTGCCGCATCTAGCGGGAGGACCTCGAATGAGCAGTTCTTC. Translating it yields CAWSAASSGRTSNEQFF.

The V call is TRBV5-1, the J call TRBJ1-2; 9 nucleotides line up with TRBD1. The CDR3 runs to 19 residues. Per germline, CDR1 SGHRS and CDR2 YFSETQ. The V segment lost 1 base and the J segment 7 bases; nucleotides outside the gene matches: 20. CDR3 protein: CASSLNFLVQGASLPGYTF. The CDR3 DNA reads TGCGCCAGCAGCTTGAATTTTTTAGTACAGGGGGCCTCGCTACCTGGCTACACCTTC.

The chain couples TRBV6-1 to TRBJ2-4; D ambiguous. This CDR3 contains 17 residues. Trimming took off 1 base at V and 1 base at J, with 14 bases between the two ends. Germline CDR1 and CDR2: MNHNS and SASEGT. The CDR3 loop reads CASSEGWGFVAKNIQYF. The CDR3 DNA reads as TGTGCCAGCAGTGAAGGGTGGGGATTCGTGGCCAAAAACATTCAGTACTTC.

The J gene is TRBJ1-6, the V gene TRBV19; D gene uncertain. V lost 3 bases, J lost 6 bases, and 3 bases lay in between. There are 12 residues in the CDR3. CDR1 and CDR2 from the germline V gene are LNHDA and SQIVND (reference sequence). The CDR3 DNA follows: TGTGCCAGTAGTATGCTTAATTCACCCCTCCACTTT. Protein product: CASSMLNSPLHF.

This clone was counted once. The chain has TRBV5-1 and TRBJ2-5, with 10 positions matching TRBD1. CDR3 length: 15 residues. The trim removed 0 bases at V and 5 bases at J, leaving 4 bases unmatched. Germline V lookup: CDR1 SGHRS, CDR2 YFSETQ. The CDR3 bases are TGCGCCAGCAGCTTGGCGACAGGGGGCCGGGAGACCCAGTACTTC. Encoded protein: CASSLATGGRETQYF.

This clone is medium-sized (0.01 to 0.1%) by share. The genes are TRBV7-8 and TRBJ2-7; 7 positions match TRBD2. The CDR3 is 14 residues long. V shed 4 bases, J shed 0 bases, and the junction held 3 bases outside the gene matches. Germline V CDR1 and CDR2: SGHVS, FQNEAQ. The CDR3: CASSWEGFSYEQYF. Written as DNA, the CDR3 is TGTGCCAGCAGCTGGGAGGGCTTCTCCTACGAGCAGTACTTC.

The chain is built from TRBV6-5 and TRBJ1-5; D not certain. Germline loops: CDR1 MNHEY, CDR2 SVGAGI. Deletions cut 7 bases from V and 0 bases from J, with 7 bases between. This CDR3 is 13 amino acids long. The CDR3 spells CASKENSNQPQHF. Written as DNA, the CDR3 is TGTGCCAGCAAGGAGAATAGCAATCAGCCCCAGCATTTT.

CDR3 loop: CASSQVGTGPDHEQYF. The DNA of the CDR3 is TGTGCCAGCAGCCAAGTTGGGACAGGCCCGGACCACGAGCAGTACTTC. This chain connects TRBV4-2 to TRBJ2-7; 8 nucleotides agree with TRBD1. Germline V lookup: CDR1 LGHNA, CDR2 YNFKEQ. The CDR3 runs to 16 residues. J gave up 5 bases and V 1 base, and 10 bases lay outside the gene matches.

This chain connects TRBV4-1 to TRBJ1-5; TRBD1 might be the D (5 bases). The V end lost 1 base, the J end lost 7 bases, and 11 bases lay between the germline ends. Germline CDR1 is MGHRA and CDR2 is YSYEKL. This CDR3 contains 14 residues. In nucleotides, the CDR3 is TGCGCCAGCAGCCAAGGGGGGGGTTTCCAGCCCCAGCATTTT. This translates into CASSQGGGFQPQHF.

CDR3 protein: CASSQVGDLKKGYTF. DNA of the CDR3: TGTGCCAGCAGCCAAGTTGGGGACCTAAAGAAGGGCTACACCTTC. The chain recombines TRBV4-2 with TRBJ1-2, with D tentatively TRBD1 (5 bases). V lost 1 base and J lost 8, with 17 bases in between. This CDR3 has 15 amino acids. Germline V gene sequence: CDR1 LGHNA, CDR2 YNFKEQ.

The V and J genes are TRBV3-1 (or the pseudogene TRBV3-2) and TRBJ1-2; D gene ambiguous. Trimming cost V 1 base and J 5 bases, with 14 bases left between them. The germline V gene has CDR1 LGHDT and CDR2 YNNKEL (reference sequence). The CDR3 has 15 amino acids. The CDR3 DNA is TGTGCCAGCAGCCAAGTACCCTGGCAGGCTTATGGCTACACCTTC. Its protein product is CASSQVPWQAYGYTF.

This clone showed up just once. This chain links TRBV5-1 with TRBJ1-1; D unclear. Trimming removed 5 bases from V and 0 bases from J, with 2 bases in between. Germline lookup yields CDR1 SGHRS and CDR2 YFSETQ. CDR3 length: 11 residues. CDR3 amino acids: CASRLNTEAFF. The CDR3 DNA is TGCGCCAGCAGGCTGAACACTGAAGCTTTCTTT.